Below, one T cell receptor (beta chain) is given with its context. The record originates from a study of blood T cell repertoires in COVID-19. Trimming shortened V by 1 base and J by 2 bases, and 9 bases separated the two germline ends. Germline CDR1 is MNHEY and CDR2 is SMNVEV (reference sequence). This CDR3 comprises 14 residues. Libraries were prepared by immunoSEQ multiplex PCR; TCRdb keeps only in-frame clonotypes and omits some of them. The sample includes approximately 250,000 clones, 86% of them seen just once. The chain is built from TRBV27 and TRBJ2-7, with D perhaps matching TRBD1 (6 bases). Source material: peripheral blood. The clonotype was recovered from a woman in her 70s with COVID-19, enrolled during active disease. CDR3 amino acids: CASSLWQGPYEQYF. CDR3 nucleotide sequence: TGTGCCAGCAGTTTATGGCAGGGGCCCTACGAGCAGTACTTC.